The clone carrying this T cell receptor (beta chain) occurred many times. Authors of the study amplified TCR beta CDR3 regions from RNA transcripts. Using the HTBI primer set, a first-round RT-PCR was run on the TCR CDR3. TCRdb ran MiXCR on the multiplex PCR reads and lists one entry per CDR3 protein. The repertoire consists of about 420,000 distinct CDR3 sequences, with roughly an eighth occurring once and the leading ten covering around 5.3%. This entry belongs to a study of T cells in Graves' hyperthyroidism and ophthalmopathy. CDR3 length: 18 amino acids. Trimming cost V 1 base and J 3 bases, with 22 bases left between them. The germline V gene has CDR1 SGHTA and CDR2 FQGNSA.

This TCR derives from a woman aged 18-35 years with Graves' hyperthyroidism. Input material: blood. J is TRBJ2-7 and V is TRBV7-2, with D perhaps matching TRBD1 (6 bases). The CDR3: CASSLVRGINKGYYEQYF. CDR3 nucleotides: TGTGCCAGCAGCTTAGTAAGGGGGATCAACAAGGGGTACTACGAGCAGTACTTC.